The 5 T cell receptor beta chains given below trace back to one sample, sequenced in a study of graft-versus-host responses after intestinal transplantation. The repertoire was sequenced with immunoSEQ multiplex PCR; TCRdb's copy has only in-frame clones and lacks some. The data hold 10,000 or so clones, with 70% to 80% observed a single time. The graft tissue was processed, and this released both intraepithelial and lamina propria lymphocytes. The sequencing used ileum tissue, collected more than 140 days after intestinal transplantation. Every receptor here comes from a human patient who received an intestinal transplant, so some T cells may come from the graft donor.

This clone was seen a few times. This rearrangement joins TRBV10-1 to TRBJ1-4, with D maybe TRBD1 (6 bases). V gave up 6 bases and J gave up 7 bases, with 6 bases separating them. Germline V gene lookup returns CDR1 WNHNN and CDR2 SYGVQD (reference sequence). The CDR3 runs 11 residues. The CDR3 loop reads CASRQGEKLFF. The CDR3 region has the DNA TGCGCCAGCAGACAGGGTGAAAAACTGTTTTTT.

CDR3 amino acids: CASSQEAHLQQRGAGDEQFF. CDR3 in DNA: TGTGCCAGCAGCCAAGAAGCCCACCTGCAGCAGCGGGGGGCCGGGGATGAGCAGTTCTTC. The V and J genes are TRBV14 and TRBJ2-1, with TRBD2 matching over 9 bases. From germline, CDR1 is SGHDN and CDR2 FVKESK. This CDR3 has 20 amino acids. The ends lost 0 bases at V and 8 bases at J; junction bases unmatched: 20. Full variable domain (missing parts from reference TRBV14 and TRBJ2-1): EAGVTQFPSHSVIEKGQTVTLRCDPISGHDNLYWYRRVMGKEIKFLLHFVKESKQDESGMPNNRFLAERTGGTYSTLKVQPAELEDSGVYFCASSQEAHLQQRGAGDEQFFGPGTRLTVL.

The CDR3 protein is CASTRQGRGEQYF. In DNA, the CDR3 is TGTGCCAGCACCCGACAGGGGAGGGGCGAGCAGTACTTC. The chain carries TRBV6-6 and TRBJ2-7; D perhaps matches TRBD1 (8 bases). Germline V gives CDR1 MNHNY, CDR2 SVGAGI (reference sequence). The CDR3 has 13 amino acids. Trimming left V 7 bases short and J 6 bases short, with 16 bases between.

V and J are TRBV7-6 and TRBJ2-5; a possible D gene is TRBD1 (6 bases). V was cut by 5 bases and J by 3 bases, with 13 bases left in between. The CDR3 loop spans 14 amino acids. Germline V gene sequence: CDR1 SGHVS, CDR2 FNYEAQ. The CDR3, as DNA: TGTGCCAGCAGCCCGAACAGGGTTGAAGAGACCCAGTACTTC. Translation: CASSPNRVEETQYF.

The V gene is TRBV7-6, the J gene TRBJ1-2, with 8 bases aligning to TRBD1. Germline V gene lookup returns CDR1 SGHVS and CDR2 FNYEAQ. V gave up 5 bases and J gave up 4 bases; unmatched junction bases: 9. There are 15 residues in the CDR3. In DNA form, the CDR3 reads TGTGCCAGCAGCGCTGACAGGGGACGGGGCTATGGCTACACCTTC. Translated, it gives CASSADRGRGYGYTF. Filled out from reference TRBV7-6 and TRBJ1-2, the complete variable domain reads GAGVSQSPRYKVTKRGQDVALRCDPISGHVSLYWYRQALGQGPEFLTYFNYEAQQDKSGLPNDRFSAERPEGSISTLTIQRTEQRDSAMYRCASSADRGRGYGYTFGSGTRLTVV.